A single TCR beta chain is shown here with its context. The table lists this clone with a count of one. The target of this receptor is not known. No qualities accompany the bases; no much larger clone lies one base away. These data belong to a study of brain T cells in children with intractable seizures (dated by TCRdb to about 2021). Looking at the study overall: Resected brain tissue from 53 pediatric epilepsy surgery cases was first screened for immune gene transcripts using a NanoString immunology panel. Of the approximately 12 selected surgery cases, pre-surgery blood was also sequenced for eight, so four had brain tissue only.

TCR beta chain sequences were generated from genomic DNA using the immunoSEQ assay. The original methods were these. Any CDR3 sequence that did not begin with the conserved framework cysteine at position 104 was removed by hand. To get clonality, the normalized Shannon's Diversity Index was subtracted from one, giving values from 0 (maximal diversity) to 1 (oligoclonal). Differences in the frequency of the same CDR3 between samples, such as brain versus blood, were assessed with chi-squared comparison-of-proportions tests. Public clonotypes were found by searching immuneACCESS, and the VDJdb browser was used to assess similarity to known antiviral clonotypes. TCRdb limited this immuneACCESS table to in-frame rearrangements with V and J called. A share of clones is missing; checked studies link under half to unresolved V genes, and the rest is unexplained. V and J calls and clone size follow that table, whereas D and trimming were derived from the DNA. The sample table lists about 80,000 clones, around nine tenths of them with a count of one. The ten largest clones add up to around 24% of the sample.

The meaning of the sample's time point label: resected brain tissue, or blood drawn just prior to surgery. The surgery cases showing the highest brain T cell transcript signatures were chosen for TCR beta chain sequencing of brain tissue and, when available, of blood. Patients had been treated with at least one anti-epileptic drug before surgery. TCR-sequenced patients were children with drug-resistant epilepsy due to tuberous sclerosis complex, focal cortical dysplasia, Rasmussen encephalitis or hemimegalencephaly. Blood was drawn right before the epilepsy surgery. Bulk genomic DNA was extracted from unsorted brain tissue and whole blood with the Monarch genomic DNA purification kit. Sequences SGHAT (CDR1) and FQNNGV (CDR2) are obtained from the germline V gene. Clipping removes 1 base from V and 8 bases from J, with 6 as the unmatched junction base count. The CDR3 covers 14 residues, taking in both the cysteine and the phenylalanine. The retained sequence is limited to the CDR3, 42 bases, with the frame set at the first base.

Overall study outcomes, separate from this receptor: Because pre- and post-surgery blood were sequenced to different depths, clones absent from the pre-surgery sample may reflect undersampling. The patients' HCMV serostatus was not known, and viral specificity was inferred solely from CDR3 sequence similarity.

This TCR came from a girl aged 2 to 9 with Rasmussen encephalitis and intractable seizures. Rearrangement joined TRBV11-2 to TRBJ1-2; TRBD1 agrees with 8 junctional bases. The source material was peripheral blood, sampled at surgery. The nucleotide sequence is TGTGCCAGCAGCTTAGGACAGGGGATCGAAGGCTACACCTTC. This gives the protein CASSLGQGIEGYTF.